The entry below gives a single T cell receptor (beta chain) sequence along with its context. Its antigen is undetermined. With a J-beta primer mix and a sample-barcoded 5' primer, a second PCR ran roughly 6 to 11 cycles. Each cDNA molecule received a tag from a template-switch adaptor that had 12 random nucleotides. TCRdb re-called the 5' RACE reads with MiXCR, one entry per CDR3 protein. The sample shows some 800,000 distinct CDR3 sequences, roughly 25% of them seen only once. This record comes from a study of blood T cells in healthy people across ages. Whole-study findings and limits: It was found that TCR beta diversity correlated strongly with the percentage of naive T cells.

The same sample was also studied in work on T cells of mothers and their children.

The sequenced sample consisted of blood. This sequence was found in a boy between 10 and 17 years old in good health.

The CDR3 DNA is TGTGCCTGGGGACTAGCGGGCACCTACGAGCAGTACTTC. This sequence encodes CAWGLAGTYEQYF. The chain has TRBV30 and TRBJ2-5; 11 bases align to TRBD2. The last part of the DNA fits TRBJ2-7 better; the J call may be wrong. Per germline, CDR1 GTSNPN and CDR2 SVGIG (reference sequence). The CDR3 consists of 13 residues.